The 9 T cell receptor beta chains in this list originate from one sample, sequenced in a study of shared clonotypes between healthy human individuals. Profiling relied on immunoSEQ multiplex PCR, and the TCRdb table lists in-frame clones only, not all of them. The sample carries 950,000 to 1,300,000 clones, around 76% recorded once. Sequenced: memory CD4+ T cells sorted from blood. The subset: CD45RA-negative fraction. The source of these receptors is a man younger than 35 in good health.

The rearrangement joins TRBV19 to TRBJ2-1; 8 bases fit TRBD2. CDR1 and CDR2 from the germline V gene are LNHDA and SQIVND (reference sequence). V lost 10 bases and J lost 0; bases outside the gene matches: 5. The CDR3 has 14 residues. As DNA, the CDR3 is TGTGCCACTAGAGCGGGGGTCTCCTACAATGAGCAGTTCTTC. This sequence encodes CATRAGVSYNEQFF.

The V gene is TRBV1, the J gene TRBJ2-7; the table's D call, TRBD2, was not checked against the DNA. TRBV1 is listed as a pseudogene. This CDR3 contains 18 residues. This CDR3 reads CTSSQDPFVSGNSYEQYF. The CDR3 bases are TGCACCAGCAGCCAAGATCCCTTCGTTAGCGGGAACTCCTACGAGCAGTACTTC.

The chain combines TRBV5-6 with TRBJ1-3; D is ambiguous. The V gene's germline CDR1 is SGHDT and CDR2 YYEEEE. The CDR3 spans 14 residues. V lost 0 bases, J lost 2 bases, and 6 bases lay in between. This CDR3 reads CASSLEATGNTIYF. Here the CDR3 DNA reads TGTGCCAGCAGCTTGGAGGCTACTGGAAACACCATATATTTT.

This clone was picked up a small number of times. This sequence joins TRBV7-2 and TRBJ2-5, with unresolved D. CDR1 SGHTA and CDR2 FQGNSA come from the germline V gene. Trimming removed 8 bases from V and 1 base from J, with 17 bases in between. This CDR3 is built from 15 residues. The CDR3 bases are TGTGCCAGCGGTAACTCTCGCGGCTTCCAAGAGACCCAGTACTTC. Its protein product is CASGNSRGFQETQYF.

J is TRBJ1-1 and V is TRBV30; no definite D call. CDR1 is GTSNPN, CDR2 SVGIG, per germline (reference sequence). The CDR3 has 13 amino acids. The V end lost 1 base, the J end lost 4 bases, and 10 bases lay between the germline ends. The CDR3: CAWSGWGGTEAFF. CDR3 coding DNA: TGTGCCTGGAGTGGCTGGGGAGGCACTGAAGCTTTCTTT. Together with reference TRBV30 and TRBJ1-1, the CDR3 gives the full variable domain: SQTIHQWPATLVQPVGSPLSLECTVEGTSNPNLYWYRQAAGRGLQLLFYSVGIGQISSEVPQNLSASRPQDRQFILSSKKLLLSDSGFYLCAWSGWGGTEAFFGQGTRLTVV.

This chain uses TRBV10-3 with TRBJ1-3; no definite D call. Germline-derived CDR1 and CDR2 are ENHRY and SYGVKD. CDR3 size: 15 residues. V gave up 5 bases and J gave up 8 bases, with 19 bases separating them. CDR3 in DNA: TGTGCCATCAGTAGAGGAGGTAACAGTGAGGACACCATATATTTT. Translation: CAISRGGNSEDTIYF.

This chain joins TRBV28 and TRBJ1-1, with D unresolved. Trimming cost V 4 bases and J 5 bases, with 5 bases left between them. The germline CDR1 and CDR2 sequences are MDHEN and SYDVKM. This CDR3 comprises 11 residues. CDR3 nucleotides: TGTGCCAGCAGTTCGAGGACTGAAGCTTTCTTT. It encodes CASSSRTEAFF.

This chain connects TRBV18 to TRBJ2-2, with D uncertain. Germline CDR1 reads KGHSH; CDR2 reads LQKENI. The length of the CDR3 is 13 residues. V lost 2 bases to trimming and J lost 4 bases, with 5 bases between them. Here the CDR3 DNA reads TGTGCCAGCTCACCAAAGGGCACCGGGGAGCTGTTTTTT. It is translated as CASSPKGTGELFF.

This clone has just one count. The rearrangement joins TRBV6-5 to TRBJ2-7; possible D gene TRBD2, 6 bases. The CDR3 extends over 14 amino acids. V was shortened by 5 bases and J by 6 bases, with 17 bases between the two germline ends. CDR1 is MNHEY and CDR2 is SVGAGI in the germline V gene. CDR3 residues: CASSGLRREPEQYF. CDR3 in DNA: TGTGCCAGCAGTGGGTTACGGCGGGAACCCGAGCAGTACTTC.